There are many counts of the clone carrying this T cell receptor (beta chain). In patients aged 18 to 65, hyperthyroidism was newly diagnosed, with duration under 2 months. The sample originates from a study of T cells in Graves' hyperthyroidism and ophthalmopathy. Researchers took RNA transcripts and amplified the TCR beta CDR3 regions from them. The HTBI primer set served for first-round RT-PCR of the TCR CDR3. A single record per CDR3 protein comes from TCRdb applying MiXCR to the multiplex PCR reads. This sample has about 420,000 distinct CDR3 sequences, with approximately 14% found just once. CDR1 SGHRS and CDR2 YFSETQ come from the germline V gene. V dropped 0 bases and J dropped 5 bases, with 10 bases sitting between them. CDR3 length: 14 amino acids.

The genes are TRBV5-1 and TRBJ2-3; D unclear. The source is a woman aged 18-29 years with Graves' hyperthyroidism. The sample taken for sequencing was blood. DNA of the CDR3: TGCGCCAGCAGCTTGGAACACCCCAAAGATACGCAGTATTTT. This codes for CASSLEHPKDTQYF.